A selection of T cell receptor beta chains follows, all from one sample in a study of blood T cell repertoires in COVID-19. Repertoires were generated with immunoSEQ multiplex PCR, while TCRdb's copy carries only in-frame clones and drops some. The sample yields approximately 120,000 clones, around 81% seen once. Input material: peripheral blood. These receptors were collected from a human donor in a cohort sampled during active COVID-19. The CDR3 runs from the conserved cysteine through the conserved F or W. A D gene is named only where the DNA matches it firmly. Clone size is shown for a subset of rows, as once, few, many or a class of expanded clone.

>TRBV6-2/TRBV6-3|TRBJ2-3|TRBD2|NA
TGTGCCAGCAGTCCGACTAGCGGGGCTCAGGGTACGCAGTATTTT
CASSPTSGAQGTQYF
>TRBV4-3|TRBJ1-1|NA|NA
TGCGCCAGCAGCCAAGGCCTCCAGGGCGGGGTGAACACTGAAGCTTTCTTT
CASSQGLQGGVNTEAFF
>TRBV14|TRBJ2-5|NA|NA
TGTGCCAGCAGCCTCGCAGGGGTAGAGACCCAGTACTTC
CASSLAGVETQYF
>TRBV19|TRBJ1-4|TRBD1|NA
TGTGCCAGTAGTGCCCAAAACAGGGGGCTGAATGAAAAACTGTTTTTT
CASSAQNRGLNEKLFF
>TRBV6-5|TRBJ1-1|NA|NA
TGTGCCAGCAGACACCGGGTATACACTGAAGCTTTCTTT
CASRHRVYTEAFF
>TRBV29-1|TRBJ2-1|TRBD2|once
TGCAGCGTTGAACGCGGGAGGACGAACAATGAGCAGTTCTTC
CSVERGRTNNEQFF
>TRBV10-3|TRBJ1-1|TRBD1|once
TGTGCCATCAGTGAGCCGACAGGGGAGAACACTGAAGCTTTCTTT
CAISEPTGENTEAFF
>TRBV3-1/TRBV3-2|TRBJ2-7|TRBD2|NA
TGTGCCAGACTAGCGGGGGGGCCGGGCGGCGAGCAGTACTTC
CARLAGGPGGEQYF
>TRBV28|TRBJ2-7|NA|NA
TGTGCCAGCAGTTTATCACGAGGGCAGGCCTGGGCGGGTTACGAGCAGTACTTC
CASSLSRGQAWAGYEQYF
>TRBV3-1/TRBV3-2|TRBJ2-7|TRBD1|few
TGTGCCAGCAGCCAAGCCAGGACAGGGGGCCACGAGCAGTACTTC
CASSQARTGGHEQYF
>TRBV28|TRBJ1-5|TRBD1|NA
TGTGCCAGCGGTGGGACAGCCAATCAGCCCCAGCATTTT
CASGGTANQPQHF
>TRBV4-1|TRBJ2-7|NA|medium-sized
TGCGCCAGCAGCCAAGGGTCCTGGAGCTCCTACGAGCAGTACTTC
CASSQGSWSSYEQYF
>TRBV30|TRBJ2-1|NA|NA
TGTGCCTGGAGTCCCAGGATGAACTCCTACAATGAGCAGTTCTTC
CAWSPRMNSYNEQFF
>TRBV29-1|TRBJ2-7|NA|NA
TGCAGCGTTGATACGGGTTTCGCGGGTCCCGAGCAGTACTTC
CSVDTGFAGPEQYF
>TRBV30|TRBJ1-6|TRBD1|NA
TGTGCCTATGCCTCGCCAACAGGGGTTCTTCATTCACCCCTCCACTTT
CAYASPTGVLHSPLHF
>TRBV9|TRBJ2-7|TRBD2|NA
TGTGCCAGCAGCGTGGGACTAGCGGGAACCTACGAGCAGTACTTC
CASSVGLAGTYEQYF
>TRBV19|TRBJ1-5|NA|once
TGTGCCAGTAGGGGGGGGAACAGCAATCAGCCCCAGCATTTT
CASRGGNSNQPQHF
>TRBV5-6|TRBJ2-1|NA|NA
TGTGCCAGCAGCTGGGGGGCGGGAGATTATTTCTTC
CASSWGAGDYFF
>TRBV10-3|TRBJ1-5|NA|NA
TGTGCCATCAGTGGGTGGCTCCCGAGCAATCAGCCCCAGCATTTT
CAISGWLPSNQPQHF
>TRBV19|TRBJ2-2|NA|NA
TGTGCCAGTAGTCTCAGACCGGGGGCCGGGGAGCTGTTTTTT
CASSLRPGAGELFF
>TRBV28|TRBJ1-5|TRBD1|NA
TGTGCCAGCAGTTCCAATAGGCGAGGACAGGGACAGCCCCAGCATTTT
CASSSNRRGQGQPQHF
>TRBV11-3|TRBJ1-4|TRBD1|NA
TGTGCCAGCAGCTTTACGACAGGGAATAATGAAAAACTGTTTTTT
CASSFTTGNNEKLFF
>TRBV9|TRBJ2-2|NA|once
TGTGCCAGCAGCGTAGGCAGGGTAAAGACCGGGGAGCTGTTTTTT
CASSVGRVKTGELFF
>TRBV7-9|TRBJ2-5|NA|NA
TGTGCCAGCAGCTTATATACAAATCAAGAGACCCAGTACTTC
CASSLYTNQETQYF
>TRBV28|TRBJ2-1|TRBD2|once
TGTGCCAGCAGTTTAAGCCTAGCGGGTTCCTACAATGAGCAGTTCTTC
CASSLSLAGSYNEQFF
>TRBV5-1|TRBJ2-7|TRBD1|NA
TGCGCCAGCAGCCCCGGGGACAGAGTCTACGAGCAGTACTTC
CASSPGDRVYEQYF
>TRBV5-1|TRBJ2-7|NA|NA
TGCGCCAGCAGCTTGGGGGGGACTTTTCCGGTCGGTGAGCAGTACTTC
CASSLGGTFPVGEQYF
>TRBV28|TRBJ1-1|TRBD1|NA
TGTGCCAGCAGGGGGACAGCGAAGAACACTGAAGCTTTCTTT
CASRGTAKNTEAFF